These 8 T cell receptor beta chains share one sample of origin, sequenced in a study of T cells in localized non-small cell lung cancer. The method was immunoSEQ multiplex PCR; TCRdb's version includes in-frame clones alone and lacks a portion of them. The repertoire has about 92,000 clones, approximately 91% of them found once; the top ten carry about 4%. The sample here was PBMCs, taken before any cancer treatment. Source of these receptors: a woman aged 35 to 70 with stage II squamous cell lung carcinoma.

This clone was detected a few times. V usage is TRBV7-9 and J usage is TRBJ1-1; tentatively, D is TRBD1 (5 bases). V gave up 1 base and J gave up 5 bases, with 11 bases separating them. Germline lookup yields CDR1 SEHNR and CDR2 FQNEAQ (reference sequence). This CDR3 spans 14 amino acids. Here the CDR3 DNA reads TGTGCCAGCAGCTTAGAAGGGGTGAGGACTGAAGCTTTCTTT. Amino acids: CASSLEGVRTEAFF.

The chain uses TRBV10-3 and TRBJ1-1; D might be TRBD1 (6 bases). Trimming took 7 bases from V and 4 from J, leaving 13 bases between them. The germline V gene encodes CDR1 ENHRY and CDR2 SYGVKD. The CDR3 has 13 residues. Here the CDR3 DNA reads TGTGCCATCACCTCCGGACAGTCCACTGAAGCTTTCTTT. This codes for CAITSGQSTEAFF.

The gene calls are TRBV27 and TRBJ1-4; D remains ambiguous. CDR3 length: 15 residues. Between the trimmed V and J ends, which lost 4 bases and 0 bases, there was a span of 9 bases. CDR1 and CDR2 (germline): MNHEY, SMNVEV (reference sequence). CDR3 residues: CASSSQKATNEKLFF. The CDR3 region has the DNA TGTGCCAGCAGTTCACAGAAAGCAACTAATGAAAAACTGTTTTTT.

The CDR3 is CASTPDRVNTEAFF. In DNA form, the CDR3 reads TGTGCCAGCACCCCAGACAGGGTGAACACTGAAGCTTTCTTT. This chain joins TRBV2 and TRBJ1-1, with 7 positions matching TRBD1. Trimming cost V 7 bases and J 0 bases; bases outside gene matches: 5. In germline, CDR1 is SNHLY, CDR2 FYNNEI. There are 14 residues in the CDR3.

The rearrangement links TRBV19 to TRBJ1-1; TRBD1 matches 12 bases. From germline, CDR1 is LNHDA and CDR2 SQIVND (reference sequence). The CDR3 totals 14 residues. V gave up 6 bases and J gave up 4 bases; unmatched junction bases: 3. CDR3 in amino acids: CASRRGQGATEAFF. For the CDR3, the DNA is TGTGCCAGTAGAAGGGGACAGGGGGCCACTGAAGCTTTCTTT.

The rearrangement links TRBV25-1 to TRBJ1-1, with unresolved D. This CDR3 is built from 12 residues. Trimming left V 4 bases short and J 6 bases short, with 9 bases between. CDR1 is MGHDK, CDR2 SYGVNS, per germline. The CDR3 sequence: CASSAPLAEAFF. In DNA form, the CDR3 reads TGTGCCAGCAGTGCCCCCTTGGCTGAAGCTTTCTTT.

This clone was observed once. The chain employs TRBV28 and TRBJ1-3, with no clear D. CDR1 and CDR2 from the germline V gene are MDHEN and SYDVKM. V was pared by 5 bases and J by 0 bases, with 29 bases between. This CDR3 has 21 amino acids. The CDR3 is CASSPPPKAGGKGNSGNTIYF. The CDR3 nucleotides read TGTGCCAGCAGTCCCCCTCCGAAGGCTGGAGGGAAGGGAAACTCTGGAAACACCATATATTTT.

The rearrangement links TRBV6-1 to TRBJ1-1; weak D call: TRBD1 (6 bases). The V end was cut by 6 bases, the J end by 5 bases, with 13 bases between. The CDR3 runs 13 residues. CDR1 and CDR2 from the germline V gene are MNHNS and SASEGT. For the CDR3, the DNA is TGTGCCAGCAGAACAGGGCGTTGGACTGAAGCTTTCTTT. It encodes CASRTGRWTEAFF.